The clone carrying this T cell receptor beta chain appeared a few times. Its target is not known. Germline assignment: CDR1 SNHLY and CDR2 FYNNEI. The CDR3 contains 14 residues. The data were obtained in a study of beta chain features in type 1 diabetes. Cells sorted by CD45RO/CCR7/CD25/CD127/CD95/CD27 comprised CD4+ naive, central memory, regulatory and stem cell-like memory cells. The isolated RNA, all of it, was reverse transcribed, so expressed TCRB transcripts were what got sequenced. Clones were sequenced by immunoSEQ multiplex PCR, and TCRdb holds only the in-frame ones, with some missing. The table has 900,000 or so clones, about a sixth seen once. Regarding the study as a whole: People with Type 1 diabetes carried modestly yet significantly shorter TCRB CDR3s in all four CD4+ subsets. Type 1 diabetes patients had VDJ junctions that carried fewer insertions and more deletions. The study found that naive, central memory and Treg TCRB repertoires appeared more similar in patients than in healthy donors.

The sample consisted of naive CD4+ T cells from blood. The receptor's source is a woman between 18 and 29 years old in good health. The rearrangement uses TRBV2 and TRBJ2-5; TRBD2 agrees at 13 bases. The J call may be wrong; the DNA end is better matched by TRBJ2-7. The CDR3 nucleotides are TGTGCCAGCAGAGGACTAGCGGGAGCCTACGAGCAGTACTTC. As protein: CASRGLAGAYEQYF.